What follows is one T cell receptor (beta chain) and its context. What it recognizes is unknown. Germline loops: CDR1 SGHVS, CDR2 FQNEAQ. V gave up 5 bases and J gave up 2 bases; unmatched junction bases: 9. The CDR3 is 16 residues long. The data were obtained in a study of T cell clonotyping in hematopoietic cell transplantation. Findings and caveats of the study: No sorting was done, leaving CD4 and CD8 contributions mixed. At the given depth, recipient repertoires were over 97% de novo clonotypes. Higher Inverse Simpson Index values in graft donor and pretransplant recipient predicted broader posttransplant TCR diversity. Recipient TCR diversity dropped after transplant; expanded clonotypes rose from day 30 to 180.

Some clones are missing from TCRdb's copy, which holds only in-frame ones; the method was immunoSEQ multiplex PCR. The table shows roughly 5,000 clones, with around 90% occurring only once. The V gene is TRBV7-8, the J gene TRBJ1-3, with 7 positions matching TRBD1. This clonotype was sampled from a female patient aged 45 to 65 who had an allogeneic stem cell transplant from a related donor, so the T cells may come from the graft donor. Some clones in this sample may be carry-over from other donors' samples. The sequenced sample was peripheral blood mononuclear cells, obtained 100 days after allogeneic stem cell transplant. CDR3 sequence reads: CASSQLPQGAGNTIYF. In DNA form, the CDR3 reads TGTGCCAGCAGCCAATTACCTCAGGGGGCTGGAAACACCATATATTTT.